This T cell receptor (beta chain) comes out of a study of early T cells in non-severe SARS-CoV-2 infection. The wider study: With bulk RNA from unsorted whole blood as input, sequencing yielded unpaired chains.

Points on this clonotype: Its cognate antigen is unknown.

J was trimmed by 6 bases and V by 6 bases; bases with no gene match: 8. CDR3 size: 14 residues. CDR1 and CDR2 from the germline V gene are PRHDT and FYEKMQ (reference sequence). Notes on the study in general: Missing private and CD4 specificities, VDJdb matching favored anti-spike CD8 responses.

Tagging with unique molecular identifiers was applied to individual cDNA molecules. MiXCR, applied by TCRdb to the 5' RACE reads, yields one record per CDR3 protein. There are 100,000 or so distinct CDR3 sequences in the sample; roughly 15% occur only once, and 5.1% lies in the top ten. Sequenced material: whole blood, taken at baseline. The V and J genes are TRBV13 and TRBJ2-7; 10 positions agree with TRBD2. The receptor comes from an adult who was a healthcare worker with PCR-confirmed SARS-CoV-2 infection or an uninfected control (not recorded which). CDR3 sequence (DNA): TGTGCCAGCAGACTCGCTAGCGGGAGCAGCGAGCAGTACTTC. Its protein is CASRLASGSSEQYF.